Listed here are 7 T cell receptor beta chains from one sample, sequenced in a study of T cell changes during pregnancy in multiple sclerosis. The method was immunoSEQ multiplex PCR; TCRdb's version includes in-frame clones alone and lacks a portion of them. Of roughly 93,000 clones listed, about 90% are singletons. The sample in question was peripheral blood, obtained after pregnancy. These receptors were collected from a female donor in good health, enrolled as a control in a pregnancy study.

This clone occurred once. The rearrangement joins TRBV6-4 to TRBJ2-5; 12 positions match TRBD2. The germline V gene encodes CDR1 MRHNA and CDR2 SNTAGT. This CDR3 comprises 15 residues. The V gene end was trimmed by 4 bases and the J gene end by 5 bases; junction bases not matched to a gene: 5. This chain's CDR3 is CASSVASGGGETQYF. For the CDR3, the DNA is TGTGCCAGCAGTGTCGCTAGCGGGGGGGGTGAGACCCAGTACTTC.

Comment on this clone: The junction and the germline gene differ at one end; a read error may be behind it. The V gene is TRBV7-7, the J gene TRBJ2-2; 10 bases are shared with TRBD2. CDR3 length: 17 residues. The germline CDR1 and CDR2 sequences are SSHAT and FNYEAQ (reference sequence). As DNA, the CDR3 is TGTGCTAGCAGCCCCTCGGGGACTAGCGTTAACACCGGGGAGCTGTTTTTT. Translated, it gives CASSPSGTSVNTGELFF.

The chain combines TRBV28 with TRBJ2-7; TRBD1 matches at 8 bases. CDR1 is MDHEN and CDR2 is SYDVKM in the germline V gene. The CDR3 covers 13 residues. The ends lost 10 bases at V and 3 bases at J; junction bases unmatched: 8. The CDR3 sequence is CATIGDRRYEQYF. Written as DNA, the CDR3 is TGTGCCACCATTGGGGACAGGCGCTACGAGCAGTACTTC.

The chain joins TRBV4-1 to TRBJ1-2; no clear D gene. The CDR3 is 14 amino acids. The germline gives CDR1 MGHRA, CDR2 YSYEKL. V was trimmed by 1 base and J by 8 bases, leaving 14 bases between them. As DNA, the CDR3 is TGCGCCAGCAGCCAAGCCGACACATCCTCCGGCTACACCTTC. As protein: CASSQADTSSGYTF.

CDR3 in DNA: TGCGCCAGCAGAAGGGGCGGGAGCACCGGGGAGCTGTTTTTT. Translation gives CASRRGGSTGELFF. This sequence joins TRBV5-1 and TRBJ2-2, with 7 bases matching TRBD2. This CDR3 comprises 14 residues. The germline gives CDR1 SGHRS, CDR2 YFSETQ. Losses at the gene ends were 5 bases for V and 4 bases for J; bases not matched to a gene: 5.

The genes are TRBV4-1 and TRBJ2-7; 10 bases are a match to TRBD1. The CDR3 contains 14 residues. V lost 5 bases to trimming and J lost 3 bases; unmatched junction nucleotides: 4. Germline CDR1 reads MGHRA; CDR2 reads YSYEKL. CDR3 sequence: CASSYRTGGYEQYF. The CDR3 coding sequence is TGCGCCAGCAGCTATAGGACAGGGGGCTACGAGCAGTACTTC.

CDR3 bases: TGTGCCAGCAGCCAGTACAGGGTTGACGGTTCTAACACTGAAGCTTTCTTT. Amino acid sequence: CASSQYRVDGSNTEAFF. V gene TRBV14 combines with J gene TRBJ1-1; D perhaps matches TRBD1 (6 bases). Germline V gene lookup returns CDR1 SGHDN and CDR2 FVKESK. This CDR3 contains 17 residues. The V end lost 3 bases, the J end lost 2 bases, and 19 bases lay between the germline ends. Supplemented by reference TRBV14 and TRBJ1-1, the full variable domain reads EAGVTQFPSHSVIEKGQTVTLRCDPISGHDNLYWYRRVMGKEIKFLLHFVKESKQDESGMPNNRFLAERTGGTYSTLKVQPAELEDSGVYFCASSQYRVDGSNTEAFFGQGTRLTVV.